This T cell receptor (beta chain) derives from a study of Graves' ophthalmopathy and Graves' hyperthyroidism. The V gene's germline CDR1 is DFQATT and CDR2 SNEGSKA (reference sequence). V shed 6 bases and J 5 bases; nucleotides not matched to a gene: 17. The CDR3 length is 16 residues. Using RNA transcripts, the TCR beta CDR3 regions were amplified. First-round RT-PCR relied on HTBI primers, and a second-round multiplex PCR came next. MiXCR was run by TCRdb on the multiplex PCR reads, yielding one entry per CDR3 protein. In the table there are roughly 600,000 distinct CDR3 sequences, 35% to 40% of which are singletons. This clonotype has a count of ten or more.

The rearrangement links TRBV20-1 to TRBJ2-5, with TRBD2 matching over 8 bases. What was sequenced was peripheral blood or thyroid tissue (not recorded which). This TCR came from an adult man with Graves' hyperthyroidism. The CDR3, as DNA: TGCAGTGCAACGGCCTACGAGCGGGAGATGAGGGAGACCCAGTACTTC. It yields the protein CSATAYEREMRETQYF.